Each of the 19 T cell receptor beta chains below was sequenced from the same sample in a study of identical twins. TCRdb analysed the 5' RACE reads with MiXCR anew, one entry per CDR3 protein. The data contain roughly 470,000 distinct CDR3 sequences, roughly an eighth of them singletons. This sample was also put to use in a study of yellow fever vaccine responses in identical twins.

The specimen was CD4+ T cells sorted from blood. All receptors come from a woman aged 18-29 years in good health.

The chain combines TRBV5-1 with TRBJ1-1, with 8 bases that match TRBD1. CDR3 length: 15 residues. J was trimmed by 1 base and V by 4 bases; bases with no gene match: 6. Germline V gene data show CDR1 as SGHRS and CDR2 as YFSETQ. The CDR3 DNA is TGCGCCAGCAGCAGACGGACAGGGAAGAACACTGAAGCTTTCTTT. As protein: CASSRRTGKNTEAFF.

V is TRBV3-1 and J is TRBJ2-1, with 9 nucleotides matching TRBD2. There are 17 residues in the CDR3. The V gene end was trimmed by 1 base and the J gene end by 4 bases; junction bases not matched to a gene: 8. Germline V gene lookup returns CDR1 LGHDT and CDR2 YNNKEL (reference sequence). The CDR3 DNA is TGTGCCAGCAGCCAAGTGGTGGGACTAGCATCTTACAATGAGCAGTTCTTC. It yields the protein CASSQVVGLASYNEQFF.

The CDR3 sequence: CASSYSEGQVSYEQYF. The CDR3 nucleotides are TGTGCCAGCAGTTACTCAGAAGGACAGGTCTCCTACGAGCAGTACTTC. The V and J genes are TRBV6-2 or TRBV6-3 and TRBJ2-7; 7 bases line up with TRBD1. There are 16 residues in the CDR3. Losses at the gene ends were 0 bases for V and 0 bases for J; bases not matched to a gene: 5. Germline values: CDR1 MNHEY, CDR2 SVGEGT.

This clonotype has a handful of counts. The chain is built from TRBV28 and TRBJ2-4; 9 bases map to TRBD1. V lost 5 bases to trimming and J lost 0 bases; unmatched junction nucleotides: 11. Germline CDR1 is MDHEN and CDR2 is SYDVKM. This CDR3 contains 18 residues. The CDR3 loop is CASSPWDRAQLAKNIQYF. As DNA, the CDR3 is TGTGCCAGCAGTCCGTGGGACAGGGCCCAACTAGCCAAAAACATTCAGTACTTC.

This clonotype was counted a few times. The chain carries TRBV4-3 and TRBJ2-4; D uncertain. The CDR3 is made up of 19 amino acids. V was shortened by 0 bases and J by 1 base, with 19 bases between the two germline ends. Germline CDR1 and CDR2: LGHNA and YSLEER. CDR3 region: CASSQDLQDAIVAKNIQYF. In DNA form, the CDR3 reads TGCGCCAGCAGCCAAGATTTGCAGGATGCGATAGTGGCCAAAAACATTCAGTACTTC.

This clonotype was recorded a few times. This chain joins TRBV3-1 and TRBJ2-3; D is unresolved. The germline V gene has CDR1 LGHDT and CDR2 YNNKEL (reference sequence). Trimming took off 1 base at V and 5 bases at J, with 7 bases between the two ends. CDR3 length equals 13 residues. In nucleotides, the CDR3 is TGTGCCAGCAGCCAAGGGTGGCGAGATACGCAGTATTTT. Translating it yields CASSQGWRDTQYF.

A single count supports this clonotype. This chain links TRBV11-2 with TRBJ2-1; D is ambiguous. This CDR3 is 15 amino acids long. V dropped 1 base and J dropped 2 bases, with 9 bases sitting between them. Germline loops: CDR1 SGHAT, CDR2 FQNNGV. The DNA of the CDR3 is TGTGCCAGCAGCTTAGTACGGAAAACCTACAATGAGCAGTTCTTC. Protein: CASSLVRKTYNEQFF.

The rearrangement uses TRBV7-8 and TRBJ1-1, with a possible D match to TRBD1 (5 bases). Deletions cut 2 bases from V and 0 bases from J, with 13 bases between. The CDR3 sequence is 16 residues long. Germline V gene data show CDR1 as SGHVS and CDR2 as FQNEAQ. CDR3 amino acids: CASSLKQGFMNTEAFF. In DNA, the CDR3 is TGTGCCAGCAGCTTAAAGCAGGGCTTCATGAACACTGAAGCTTTCTTT.

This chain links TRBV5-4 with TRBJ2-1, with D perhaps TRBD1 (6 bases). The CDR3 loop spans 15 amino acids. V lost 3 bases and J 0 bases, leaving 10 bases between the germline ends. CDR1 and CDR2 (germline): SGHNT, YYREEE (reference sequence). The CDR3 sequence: CASSSRGLSYNEQFF. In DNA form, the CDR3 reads TGTGCCAGCAGCTCCAGGGGCCTCTCCTACAATGAGCAGTTCTTC.

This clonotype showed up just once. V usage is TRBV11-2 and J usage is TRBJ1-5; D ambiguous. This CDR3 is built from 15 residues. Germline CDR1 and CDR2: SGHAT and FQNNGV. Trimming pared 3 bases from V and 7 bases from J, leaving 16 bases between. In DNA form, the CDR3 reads TGTGCCAGCAGCTTGGCCCCTGACCGGCGGCAGCCCCAGCATTTT. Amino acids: CASSLAPDRRQPQHF.

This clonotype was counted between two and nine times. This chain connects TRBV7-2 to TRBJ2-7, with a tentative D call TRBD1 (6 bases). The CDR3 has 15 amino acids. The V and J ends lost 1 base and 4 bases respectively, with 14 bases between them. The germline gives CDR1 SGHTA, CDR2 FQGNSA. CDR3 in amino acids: CASSLEDRVQYEQYF. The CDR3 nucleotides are TGTGCCAGCAGCTTAGAGGACAGAGTCCAATACGAGCAGTACTTC. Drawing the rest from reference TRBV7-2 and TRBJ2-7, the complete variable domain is GAGVSQSPSNKVTEKGKDVELRCDPISGHTALYWYRQSLGQGLEFLIYFQGNSAPDKSGLPSDRFSAERTGGSVSTLTIQRTQQEDSAVYLCASSLEDRVQYEQYFGPGTRLTVT.

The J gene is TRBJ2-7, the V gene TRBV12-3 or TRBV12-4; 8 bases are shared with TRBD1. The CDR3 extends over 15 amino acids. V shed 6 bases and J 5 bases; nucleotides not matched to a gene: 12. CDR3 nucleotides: TGTGCCAGCAGCCTAAGAGGGCAGGGGGCCCACGAGCAGTACTTC. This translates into CASSLRGQGAHEQYF.

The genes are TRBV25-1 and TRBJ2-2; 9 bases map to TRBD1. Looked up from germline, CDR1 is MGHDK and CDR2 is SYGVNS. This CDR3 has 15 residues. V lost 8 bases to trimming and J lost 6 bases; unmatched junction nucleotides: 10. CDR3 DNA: TGTGCCAGCTGTGGGACAGGGTTGATTCCCGGGGAGCTGTTTTTT. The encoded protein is CASCGTGLIPGELFF. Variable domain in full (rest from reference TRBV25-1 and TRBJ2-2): EADIYQTPRYLVIGTGKKITLECSQTMGHDKMYWYQQDPGMELHLIHYSYGVNSTEKGDLSSESTVSRIRTEHFPLTLESARPSHTSQYLCASCGTGLIPGELFFGEGSRLTVL.

As DNA, the CDR3 is TGTGCCAGCAGCCATTCGGGACTAGCGGGGGGTCCTCCCTACGAGCAGTACTTC. Translation gives CASSHSGLAGGPPYEQYF. The chain carries TRBV11-2 and TRBJ2-7, with 15 bases lining up with TRBD2. CDR1 and CDR2 (germline): SGHAT, FQNNGV. V gave up 5 bases and J gave up 2 bases; unmatched junction bases: 10. The length of the CDR3 is 18 residues.

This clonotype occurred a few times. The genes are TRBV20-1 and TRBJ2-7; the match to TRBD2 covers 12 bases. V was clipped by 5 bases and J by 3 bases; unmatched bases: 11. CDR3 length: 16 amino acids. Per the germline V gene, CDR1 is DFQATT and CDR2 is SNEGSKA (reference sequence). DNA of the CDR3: TGCAGTGCTCACTCTCTGACTAGCGGGAGACTCTACGAGCAGTACTTC. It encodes CSAHSLTSGRLYEQYF.

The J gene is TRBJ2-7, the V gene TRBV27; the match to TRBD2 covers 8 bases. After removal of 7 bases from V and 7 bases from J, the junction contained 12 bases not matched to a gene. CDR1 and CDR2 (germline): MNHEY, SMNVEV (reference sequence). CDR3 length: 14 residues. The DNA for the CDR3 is TGTGCCAGCACTTCTTCGGGGGGGCCGCGGGAGCAGTACTTC. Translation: CASTSSGGPREQYF.

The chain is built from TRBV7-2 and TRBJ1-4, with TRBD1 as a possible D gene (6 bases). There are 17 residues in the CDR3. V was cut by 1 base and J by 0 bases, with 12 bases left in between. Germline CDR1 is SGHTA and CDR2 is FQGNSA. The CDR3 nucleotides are TGTGCCAGCAGCTTAGTTAGGGGGGTCCCAACTAATGAAAAACTGTTTTTT. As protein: CASSLVRGVPTNEKLFF.

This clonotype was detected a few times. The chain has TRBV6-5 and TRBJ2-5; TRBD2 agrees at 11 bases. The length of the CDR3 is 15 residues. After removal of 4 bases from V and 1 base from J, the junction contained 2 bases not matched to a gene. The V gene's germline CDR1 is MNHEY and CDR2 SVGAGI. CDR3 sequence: CASSLAGGIQETQYF. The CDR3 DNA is TGTGCCAGCAGTTTAGCGGGGGGGATCCAAGAGACCCAGTACTTC.

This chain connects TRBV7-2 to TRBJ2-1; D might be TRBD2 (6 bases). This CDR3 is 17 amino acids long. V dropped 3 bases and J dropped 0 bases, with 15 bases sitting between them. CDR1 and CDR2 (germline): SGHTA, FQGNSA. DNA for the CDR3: TGTGCCAGCAGCTTCCTTAGCGGCCTTAGCTCCTACAATGAGCAGTTCTTC. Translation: CASSFLSGLSSYNEQFF.